These 30 T cell receptor beta chains were sequenced from one sample in a study of human versus mouse CDR3 diversity and MHC coevolution. Assay used: immunoSEQ multiplex PCR; TCRdb lists only in-frame clones, some missing. The sample yields 75,000 to 90,000 clones, 90% to 95% seen once. The sequenced sample consisted of naive CD4+ T cells from blood. Subset indicated: CD45RO-negative CD62L-positive naive CD4 T cells. The receptor source for this set is a person between 25 and 70 years old in good health.

The chain carries TRBV7-2 and TRBJ2-3; a weak D match, TRBD2 (7 bases). The V end was cut by 4 bases, the J end by 7 bases, with 18 bases between. Germline CDR1 reads SGHTA; CDR2 reads FQGNSA. This CDR3 has 15 amino acids. This chain's CDR3 is CASSSSGRGLNTQYF. CDR3 nucleotide sequence: TGTGCCAGCAGCTCCTCGGGGAGGGGGTTAAATACGCAGTATTTT.

This clone has just one count. CDR3 loop: CASSLARAGELFF. CDR3 coding DNA: TGTGCCAGCAGCTTAGCGAGGGCCGGGGAGCTGTTTTTT. This chain connects TRBV11-1 to TRBJ2-2; a weak D match, TRBD2 (5 bases). Trimming removed 0 bases from V and 6 bases from J, with 5 bases in between. Germline-derived CDR1 and CDR2 are SGHAT and FQDESV (reference sequence). The CDR3 consists of 13 residues.

The V and J genes are TRBV15 and TRBJ1-2, with 8 bases aligning to TRBD1. In germline, CDR1 is LNHNV, CDR2 YYDKDF (reference sequence). The CDR3 loop spans 13 amino acids. V shed 5 bases, J shed 4 bases, and the junction held 3 bases outside the gene matches. CDR3 DNA sequence: TGTGCCACCAGCGCGACAGGGGTCTATGGCTACACCTTC. Translation gives CATSATGVYGYTF.

This clone was detected once. The V gene is TRBV18, the J gene TRBJ1-1; D might be TRBD1 (5 bases). This CDR3 spans 16 amino acids. V lost 1 base and J lost 3, with 15 bases in between. The germline V gene encodes CDR1 KGHSH and CDR2 LQKENI. CDR3 in amino acids: CASSPLVGGGYTEAFF. The DNA for the CDR3 is TGTGCCAGCTCACCACTCGTAGGTGGGGGGTACACTGAAGCTTTCTTT.

The CDR3 region is CASSPRDRAGTEAFF. In nucleotides, the CDR3 is TGTGCCAGTAGTCCACGGGACAGGGCTGGCACTGAAGCTTTCTTT. The chain links TRBV19 to TRBJ1-1, with 9 bases lining up with TRBD1. Germline values: CDR1 LNHDA, CDR2 SQIVND (reference sequence). This CDR3 has 15 residues. The V and J ends lost 5 bases and 4 bases, in that order; junction bases with no gene match: 8.

The rearrangement links TRBV7-2 to TRBJ1-4, with D possibly TRBD1 on 6 matching bases. Germline V gives CDR1 SGHTA, CDR2 FQGNSA. With 5 bases removed from V and 4 bases from J, the gap between germline ends came to 14 bases. The length of the CDR3 is 15 residues. The DNA for the CDR3 is TGTGCCAGCAGCGCCGGGACAAGGGGTAATGAAAAACTGTTTTTT. Protein product: CASSAGTRGNEKLFF.

The V and J genes are TRBV5-1 and TRBJ1-1, with D tentatively TRBD1 (6 bases). Trimming took off 5 bases at V and 2 bases at J, with 10 bases between the two ends. This CDR3 spans 13 amino acids. Germline loops: CDR1 SGHRS, CDR2 YFSETQ. The CDR3 here is CASSRDINTEAFF. The DNA of the CDR3 is TGCGCCAGCAGTCGGGACATTAACACTGAAGCTTTCTTT.

This clone is a singleton in its sample. The V and J genes are TRBV14 and TRBJ2-7; TRBD2 aligns across 14 bases. Germline V lookup: CDR1 SGHDN, CDR2 FVKESK. The V gene end was trimmed by 6 bases and the J gene end by 4 bases; junction bases not matched to a gene: 5. The CDR3 has 15 residues. For the CDR3, the DNA is TGTGCCAGCAGATCCGGACTAGCGGGAGGATACGAGCAGTACTTC. Protein: CASRSGLAGGYEQYF.

The chain combines TRBV13 with TRBJ2-1; 10 bases are shared with TRBD2. Per germline, CDR1 PRHDT and CDR2 FYEKMQ (reference sequence). This CDR3 has 15 amino acids. Germline trimming cut 3 bases from V and 3 bases from J; bases unmatched to any gene: 2. In DNA form, the CDR3 reads TGTGCCAGCAGCTTGCGGACTAGCGGCTACAATGAGCAGTTCTTC. Its translation: CASSLRTSGYNEQFF.

This chain connects TRBV6-5 to TRBJ2-7, with 7 positions matching TRBD2. V gave up 6 bases and J gave up 2 bases; unmatched junction bases: 10. CDR3 size: 15 residues. The germline V gene has CDR1 MNHEY and CDR2 SVGAGI. Written as DNA, the CDR3 is TGTGCCAGCAGGTGGCTAAGCGGGACTCCCTACGAGCAGTACTTC. It codes for CASRWLSGTPYEQYF.

This chain uses TRBV6-5 with TRBJ2-2; 10 nucleotides align to TRBD1. Trimming removed 5 bases from V and 6 bases from J; junction bases left unmatched: 3. CDR3 length: 14 residues. Germline loops: CDR1 MNHEY, CDR2 SVGAGI. CDR3 coding DNA: TGTGCCAGCAGTCTGACAGGGGGCTCCGGGGAGCTGTTTTTT. Its translation is CASSLTGGSGELFF.

The chain employs TRBV6-5 and TRBJ1-2; 10 positions match TRBD1. The germline gives CDR1 MNHEY, CDR2 SVGAGI. The CDR3 runs 15 residues. The trim removed 6 bases at V and 4 bases at J, leaving 8 bases unmatched. DNA for the CDR3: TGTGCCAGCAGCCCGGACAGGGGGTACCTCTATGGCTACACCTTC. Its protein is CASSPDRGYLYGYTF.

Written as DNA, the CDR3 is TGTGCCAGCAGCTTATACAGGCGCGAGCAGTACTTC. This encodes CASSLYRREQYF. V usage is TRBV7-2 and J usage is TRBJ2-7; a possible D gene is TRBD1 (5 bases). Trimming stripped 2 bases from V and 6 bases from J, with 8 bases between. The CDR3 length is 12 residues. CDR1 and CDR2 from the germline V gene are SGHTA and FQGNSA.

The V gene is TRBV15, the J gene TRBJ1-5; D is ambiguous. Trimming shortened V by 0 bases and J by 3 bases, and 9 bases separated the two germline ends. Germline V gene lookup returns CDR1 LNHNV and CDR2 YYDKDF (reference sequence). CDR3 size: 15 residues. CDR3 sequence: CATSRDLGVNQPQHF. Here the CDR3 DNA reads TGTGCCACCAGCAGAGATCTCGGGGTCAATCAGCCCCAGCATTTT. Full variable domain (missing parts from reference TRBV15 and TRBJ1-5): DAMVIQNPRYQVTQFGKPVTLSCSQTLNHNVMYWYQQKSSQAPKLLFHYYDKDFNNEADTPDNFQSRRPNTSFCFLDIRSPGLGDTAMYLCATSRDLGVNQPQHFGDGTRLSIL.

The chain uses TRBV6-5 and TRBJ2-1, with D possibly TRBD2 on 5 matching bases. Germline V gene lookup returns CDR1 MNHEY and CDR2 SVGAGI. Between the trimmed V and J ends, which lost 8 bases and 9 bases, there was a span of 23 bases. This CDR3 comprises 15 residues. CDR3 bases: TGTGCCAGCCGTACGGCGGGCGTCGCCCTACTTGAGCAGTTCTTC. Protein sequence: CASRTAGVALLEQFF.

As for this clone: Other DNA sequences within the sample encode an identical CDR3. CDR3 DNA sequence: TGTGCCAGCAGCCCCGGCCAGGGCTCCTACAATGAGCAGTTCTTC. Its protein product is CASSPGQGSYNEQFF. V is TRBV5-4 and J is TRBJ2-1; D is perhaps TRBD1 (5 bases). The germline V and J ends were trimmed by 4 bases and 0 bases, with 11 bases remaining between them. Looked up from germline, CDR1 is SGHNT and CDR2 is YYREEE (reference sequence). The CDR3 spans 15 residues.

J is TRBJ2-1 and V is TRBV11-1; TRBD2 aligns across 11 bases. CDR1 SGHAT and CDR2 FQDESV come from the germline V gene (reference sequence). With 2 bases clipped from V and 0 bases from J, the junction kept 3 bases outside the gene matches. This CDR3 contains 17 residues. This chain's CDR3 is CASSLWGTSGSYNEQFF. The CDR3 DNA sequence: TGTGCCAGCAGCTTATGGGGGACTAGCGGCTCCTACAATGAGCAGTTCTTC.

The chain recombines TRBV28 with TRBJ1-2; TRBD1 matches at 7 bases. Germline V gene data show CDR1 as MDHEN and CDR2 as SYDVKM. This CDR3 is 17 amino acids long. After removal of 4 bases from V and 0 bases from J, the junction contained 11 bases not matched to a gene. The CDR3 region is CASSWGQYPYPNYGYTF. The CDR3 DNA sequence: TGTGCCAGCAGTTGGGGACAGTACCCCTACCCTAACTATGGCTACACCTTC.

The genes are TRBV7-3 and TRBJ1-1; 8 nucleotides line up with TRBD1. The CDR3 loop spans 14 amino acids. The V gene end was trimmed by 6 bases and the J gene end by 4 bases; junction bases not matched to a gene: 7. Germline V gene data show CDR1 as SGHTA and CDR2 as FQGTGA. The CDR3 DNA sequence: TGTGCCAGCAGACAACAGGGGGGGACCACTGAAGCTTTCTTT. Translation: CASRQQGGTTEAFF.

V gene TRBV7-2 combines with J gene TRBJ2-1; D might be TRBD2 (6 bases). The CDR3 has 13 amino acids. V lost 3 bases and J 8 bases, leaving 11 bases between the germline ends. Germline CDR1 SGHTA, CDR2 FQGNSA. The CDR3 DNA follows: TGTGCCAGCAGCTTTATACTAGCCGATGAGCAGTTCTTC. Residues: CASSFILADEQFF.

This chain uses TRBV19 with TRBJ1-4; D might be TRBD1 (6 bases). The V gene's germline CDR1 is LNHDA and CDR2 SQIVND (reference sequence). V lost 5 bases to trimming and J lost 7 bases, with 14 bases between them. The CDR3 runs to 14 residues. The CDR3 loop reads CASSPPRGFEKLFF. The DNA of the CDR3 is TGTGCCAGTAGTCCTCCCAGGGGTTTTGAAAAACTGTTTTTT. The full variable domain, in which reference TRBV19 and TRBJ1-4 provide the parts outside the CDR3, is DGGITQSPKYLFRKEGQNVTLSCEQNLNHDAMYWYRQDPGQGLRLIYYSQIVNDFQKGDIAEGYSVSREKKESFPLTVTSAQKNPTAFYLCASSPPRGFEKLFFGSGTQLSVL.

The V gene is TRBV9, the J gene TRBJ2-5; 8 bases align to TRBD2. V dropped 3 bases and J dropped 4; count of bases not matched to a gene: 14. CDR1 and CDR2 from the germline V gene are SGDLS and YYNGEE. The CDR3 consists of 17 residues. CDR3 DNA: TGTGCCAGCAGCGGGACGGGGGGGCCCCGGGGCGGAGAGACCCAGTACTTC. Residues: CASSGTGGPRGGETQYF.

In its sample, this clone was seen once. The genes are TRBV19 and TRBJ1-1; TRBD1 aligns across 11 bases. This CDR3 spans 15 amino acids. V was clipped by 3 bases and J by 5 bases; unmatched bases: 5. CDR1 and CDR2 from the germline V gene are LNHDA and SQIVND (reference sequence). This CDR3 reads CASSMGDRGWTEAFF. CDR3 bases: TGTGCCAGTAGTATGGGGGACAGGGGGTGGACTGAAGCTTTCTTT.

The CDR3 DNA follows: TGTGCCAGCAGTTACTCGGGGGGGGGCGAGCAGTACTTC. Its translation: CASSYSGGGEQYF. This chain links TRBV6-5 with TRBJ2-7; 7 positions agree with TRBD2. The CDR3 is 13 residues long. Trimming cost V 0 bases and J 6 bases; bases outside gene matches: 2. Germline V gene sequence: CDR1 MNHEY, CDR2 SVGAGI.

This clone showed up just once. The rearrangement joins TRBV7-3 to TRBJ2-2, with D possibly matching TRBD2 (6 bases). The CDR3 consists of 15 residues. Trimming removed 3 bases at V and 6 bases at J, with 14 bases between. Germline V gene lookup returns CDR1 SGHTA and CDR2 FQGTGA. The CDR3 is CASSLTRAGAGELFF. The CDR3, as DNA: TGTGCCAGCAGCTTGACTAGGGCGGGCGCCGGGGAGCTGTTTTTT.

The genes are TRBV15 and TRBJ2-1, with D perhaps TRBD1 (6 bases). Germline assignment: CDR1 LNHNV and CDR2 YYDKDF (reference sequence). Deletions cut 5 bases from V and 4 bases from J, with 15 bases between. This CDR3 contains 15 residues. CDR3 in amino acids: CATSRRDTPYNEQFF. CDR3 nucleotides: TGTGCCACCAGCCGACGGGACACCCCATACAATGAGCAGTTCTTC.

The CDR3 nucleotides read TGTGCCTGGAGTGTAGAGTTTACCGGGGAGCTGTTTTTT. This translates into CAWSVEFTGELFF. The V and J genes are TRBV30 and TRBJ2-2; D is ambiguous. Per germline, CDR1 GTSNPN and CDR2 SVGIG (reference sequence). The V gene lost 0 bases and the J gene lost 5 bases, with 7 bases spanning the gap. The CDR3 extends over 13 amino acids.

The V and J genes are TRBV4-1 and TRBJ2-5; possibly TRBD2 for D (6 bases). The J call is doubtful: the DNA matches TRBJ2-7 better. This CDR3 contains 15 residues. Per the germline V gene, CDR1 is MGHRA and CDR2 is YSYEKL. The CDR3 region has the DNA TGCGCCAGCAGCCAAGCGGAGGGCCCACTCTACGAGCAGTACTTC. Encoded protein: CASSQAEGPLYEQYF.

The gene calls are TRBV30 and TRBJ1-3; 7 bases align to TRBD1. The CDR3 extends over 15 amino acids. With V trimmed by 2 bases and J by 1 base, 5 bases remained unmatched. In germline, CDR1 is GTSNPN, CDR2 SVGIG (reference sequence). The DNA for the CDR3 is TGTGCCTGGAGTTCCAAGACAGGGTCTGGAAACACCATATATTTT. This translates into CAWSSKTGSGNTIYF.

This clone was counted between two and nine times. CDR3 sequence: CASSYHRDSSNQPQHF. DNA for the CDR3: TGTGCCAGCAGTTACCACCGGGACAGTAGCAATCAGCCCCAGCATTTT. This chain links TRBV6-7 with TRBJ1-5; 7 bases map to TRBD1. TRBV6-7 is placed among ORFs of uncertain function. The CDR3 extends over 16 amino acids. Losses at the gene ends were 2 bases for V and 0 bases for J; bases not matched to a gene: 4.